These T cell receptor beta chains were read from a single sample in a study of technical replicates of blood from a few donors. Assay: immunoSEQ multiplex PCR; the TCRdb copy retains only in-frame clones and omits some. There are under 90,000 clones in the sample; roughly 93% occur only once, and about 0.23% lies in the top ten. The sequenced sample was T cells isolated from PBMCs. The receptors were gathered from a human donor in good health. Each CDR3 is given with its conserved first and last residue. The D gene is left open where the match is weak. For some rows the clone size is stated as once, few or many, or as a class when expanded; others skip it.

d_call clone_size j_call v_call cdr3_nt cdr3_aa
TRBD1 . TRBJ1-2 TRBV2 TGTGCCAGCAGTGACGGGACAGTCTATGGCTACACCTTC CASSDGTVYGYTF
. . TRBJ1-5 TRBV16 TGTGCCAGCAGCCAATCAGCCTTGTCCCAGCATTTT CASSQSALSQHF
TRBD1 . TRBJ1-2 TRBV28 TGTGCCAGCAGTTTATGGACAGGGGGCGCCGGCTATGGCTACACCTTC CASSLWTGGAGYGYTF
. . TRBJ2-4 TRBV28 TGTGCCAGCAGTTTAACGGGGTTAGACAAAAACATTCAGTACTTC CASSLTGLDKNIQYF
. once TRBJ2-7 TRBV7-9 TGTGCCAGCAGCCCAACACGGACAGGAGGGGTATCCTACGAGCAGTACTTC CASSPTRTGGVSYEQYF
. . TRBJ2-3 TRBV6-5 TGTGCCAGCAGTTACTCTAGGAGTAGCACAGATACGCAGTATTTT CASSYSRSSTDTQYF
. . TRBJ1-4 TRBV9 TGTGCCAGCAGCCCACGGAGGGGTGTCAAACTGTTTTTT CASSPRRGVKLFF
TRBD1 . TRBJ2-3 TRBV5-4 TGTGCCAGCAGCCCGCGCCGGGACAGGGCCCCCACAGATACGCAGTATTTT CASSPRRDRAPTDTQYF
. . TRBJ2-3 TRBV6-1 TGTGCCAGCCCCCGAACAGGGTCAGATACGCAGTATTTT CASPRTGSDTQYF
. . TRBJ2-1 TRBV5-4 TGTGCCAGCAGCTTGACGGGGTATGAGCAGTTCTTC CASSLTGYEQFF
. . TRBJ2-5 TRBV10-3 TGTGCCATCAGTGGTGGCGAGACCCAGTACTTC CAISGGETQYF
TRBD2 . TRBJ2-1 TRBV7-2 TGTGCCAGCAGCCCCGGGGAGGGAGGGCCGAATGAGCAGTTCTTC CASSPGEGGPNEQFF
. . TRBJ1-2 TRBV12-5 TGTGCTAGTGGTTTGGTAAACAGGGTGCCCTATGGCTACACCTTC CASGLVNRVPYGYTF
TRBD1 . TRBJ1-4 TRBV11-2 TGTGCCAGCAGTCGTGACAGGGCCAATGAAAAACTGTTTTTT CASSRDRANEKLFF
. . TRBJ1-2 TRBV11-2 TGTGCCAGCAGCTACCAACAGGGTGACTATGGCTACACCTTC CASSYQQGDYGYTF
. . TRBJ1-1 TRBV2 TGTCCCGGGAGTCGCAGCCTGAACACTGAAGCTTTCTTT CPGSRSLNTEAFF
TRBD2 . TRBJ2-7 TRBV5-1 TGCGCCAGCAGCTTGGTGGGGCGGGAGTACGACGAGCAGTACTTC CASSLVGREYDEQYF